This entry lists 16 T cell receptor beta chains sequenced from one sample in a study of human T cells and chemical hapten exposure. In TCRdb, the RACE reads were re-called with MiXCR into one record per CDR3 protein. Seen here are about 160,000 distinct CDR3 sequences, about a quarter observed once, and the top ten hold about 2.1%. The time point is: patch test 3, about 24 weeks after DPC sensitization. Indicated treatment: therapeutic diphenylcyclopropenone sensitization with weekly scalp DPC. Source: whole blood, taken in connection with sensitization to the hapten diphenylcyclopropenone (DPC). The receptor set was obtained from a woman aged 18-35 years with alopecia areata. Some clones in this sample may be carry-over from other donors' samples.

Turning to this clonotype: As the CDR3 is not closed by the conserved phenylalanine or tryptophan, this likely results from a read error. The chain employs TRBV29-1 and TRBJ2-5, with 10 bases lining up with TRBD2. From germline, CDR1 is SQVTM and CDR2 ANQGSEA. The CDR3 extends over 14 amino acids. V gave up 4 bases and J gave up 3 bases; unmatched junction bases: 5. The CDR3 loop is CSVGTSGNKETQYI. The DNA for the CDR3 is TGCAGCGTTGGTACTAGCGGGAATAAAGAGACCCAGTACATC.

This sequence joins TRBV7-3 and TRBJ1-1; weak D call: TRBD1 (5 bases). The CDR3 loop spans 14 amino acids. Germline lookup yields CDR1 SGHTA and CDR2 FQGTGA. Trimming removed 4 bases at V and 4 bases at J, with 13 bases between. CDR3: CASSSSGAPTEAFF. CDR3 nucleotide sequence: TGTGCCAGCAGCTCCAGCGGGGCCCCCACTGAAGCTTTCTTT.

The rearrangement joins TRBV12-3 or TRBV12-4 to TRBJ2-1; D possibly corresponds to TRBD2 (5 bases). Trimming removed 3 bases from V and 9 bases from J, with 6 bases in between. The CDR3 totals 11 residues. CDR3 sequence: CASSFRGEQFF. CDR3 DNA sequence: TGTGCCAGCAGTTTTCGGGGTGAGCAGTTCTTC.

The V call is TRBV7-3, the J call TRBJ2-3; 10 bases are a match to TRBD1. J gave up 6 bases and V 5 bases, and 8 bases lay outside the gene matches. Germline V gene data show CDR1 as SGHTA and CDR2 as FQGTGA. The CDR3 consists of 15 residues. This chain's CDR3 is CASSRQGAGSDTQYF. In DNA, the CDR3 is TGTGCCAGCAGCCGACAGGGGGCCGGATCTGATACGCAGTATTTT. Drawing the rest from reference TRBV7-3 and TRBJ2-3, the complete variable domain is GAGVSQTPSNKVTEKGKYVELRCDPISGHTALYWYRQSLGQGPEFLIYFQGTGAADDSGLPNDRFFAVRPEGSVSTLKIQRTERGDSAVYLCASSRQGAGSDTQYFGPGTRLTVL.

The table lists this clonotype with a few counts. The chain links TRBV5-1 to TRBJ2-3; D might be TRBD1 or TRBD2, each matching 5 bases. CDR1 is SGHRS and CDR2 is YFSETQ in the germline V gene. V was cut by 4 bases and J by 7 bases, with 13 bases left in between. The CDR3 extends over 13 amino acids. The chain's CDR3 is CASSLGTVYTQYF. The CDR3 DNA follows: TGCGCCAGCAGCCTAGGGACGGTTTATACGCAGTATTTT.

This rearrangement joins TRBV20-1 to TRBJ1-1; no reliable D call. The CDR3 runs 12 residues. The germline V and J ends were trimmed by 3 bases and 4 bases, with 9 bases remaining between them. CDR1 and CDR2 (germline): DFQATT, SNEGSKA (reference sequence). The CDR3 spells CSARPKTTEAFF. CDR3 DNA: TGCAGTGCTAGGCCCAAGACCACTGAAGCTTTCTTT.

The chain links TRBV4-2 to TRBJ1-1, with a tentative D call TRBD1 (6 bases). V gave up 3 bases and J gave up 5 bases, with 16 bases separating them. This CDR3 is 15 amino acids long. Germline CDR1 is LGHNA and CDR2 is YNFKEQ. Here the CDR3 DNA reads TGTGCCAGCAGCCATCCGGGGCAGGGGACAACTGAAGCTTTCTTT. Translation gives CASSHPGQGTTEAFF.

This clonotype was detected only a few times. The J gene is TRBJ2-1, the V gene TRBV25-1; 10 bases agree with TRBD1. Germline CDR1 is MGHDK and CDR2 is SYGVNS. V shed 5 bases and J 5 bases; nucleotides not matched to a gene: 6. The CDR3 totals 15 residues. The CDR3 here is CASSTEDRGNNEQFF. CDR3 bases: TGTGCCAGCAGTACCGAGGACAGGGGGAACAATGAGCAGTTCTTC.

A remark on this clonotype: Because the CDR3 is missing its conserved closing phenylalanine or tryptophan, this is likely a read error. The DNA for the CDR3 is TGTGCCAGCTCACGAGGTCAGGGTGCCGCTGGAAACACCATATATGTT. This gives the protein CASSRGQGAAGNTIYV. The rearrangement links TRBV18 to TRBJ1-3; D perhaps matches TRBD1 (5 bases). V shed 4 bases and J shed 2 bases, with 15 bases lying between them. The CDR3 has 16 residues. From germline, CDR1 is KGHSH and CDR2 LQKENI.

This clonotype has a handful of counts. V gene TRBV20-1 combines with J gene TRBJ2-4; D is possibly TRBD2 (5 bases). Trimming removed 3 bases at V and 0 bases at J, with 15 bases between. The CDR3 is 16 amino acids. Germline V lookup: CDR1 DFQATT, CDR2 SNEGSKA (reference sequence). In nucleotides, the CDR3 is TGCAGTGCTAGGGGGATTAGCGCGCTAGCCAAAAACATTCAGTACTTC. Its protein is CSARGISALAKNIQYF.

This clonotype has just a few counts. V usage is TRBV6-5 and J usage is TRBJ1-2, with D perhaps TRBD1 (5 bases). CDR3 length: 12 amino acids. Germline CDR1 reads MNHEY; CDR2 reads SVGAGI. The V end lost 5 bases, the J end lost 4 bases, and 8 bases lay between the germline ends. The CDR3 here is CASSADTYGYTF. CDR3 sequence (DNA): TGTGCCAGCAGTGCGGACACCTATGGCTACACCTTC.

The V gene is TRBV6-1, the J gene TRBJ2-7; TRBD1 or TRBD2 may be the D gene (6 bases each). CDR3 length equals 15 residues. Germline loops: CDR1 MNHNS, CDR2 SASEGT. The V end was cut by 2 bases, the J end by 0 bases, with 11 bases between. The CDR3 spells CASSEIGGSSYEQYF. DNA for the CDR3: TGTGCCAGCAGTGAAATAGGGGGGAGCTCCTACGAGCAGTACTTC.

This clonotype was detected only a few times. This chain joins TRBV20-1 and TRBJ2-7; 10 bases map to TRBD1. The V segment lost 6 bases and the J segment 6 bases; nucleotides outside the gene matches: 8. The CDR3 contains 13 residues. Germline V lookup: CDR1 DFQATT, CDR2 SNEGSKA (reference sequence). The CDR3 nucleotides read TGCAGTGCCGGGACAGGGGCCGGGTCCGAGCAGTACTTC. This gives the protein CSAGTGAGSEQYF.

The J gene is TRBJ1-2, the V gene TRBV21-1; TRBD1, the D gene given by the table, was not confirmed from the DNA. TRBV21-1 is designated a pseudogene. This CDR3 has 15 residues. The CDR3 nucleotides read TGTGCCAGCAGCAGAGACTGGACAGGGAACTATGGCTACACCTTC. This encodes CASSRDWTGNYGYTF.

Here the CDR3 DNA reads TGTGCCACGACGCAGGGTGGCAATTCACCCCTCCACTTT. This codes for CATTQGGNSPLHF. V is TRBV2 and J is TRBJ1-6; D perhaps matches TRBD1 (5 bases). The CDR3 totals 13 residues. Germline V gene data show CDR1 as SNHLY and CDR2 as FYNNEI. Trimming took 10 bases from V and 7 from J, leaving 14 bases between them.

The chain carries TRBV7-3 and TRBJ2-5; the match to TRBD2 covers 11 bases. Trimming took 2 bases from V and 3 from J; bases not matched to a gene: 2. Germline-derived CDR1 and CDR2 are SGHTA and FQGTGA. The CDR3 has 15 residues. The CDR3 region has the DNA TGTGCCAGCAGCTTACAGGGACTAGCGGAAGAGACCCAGTACTTC. The encoded protein is CASSLQGLAEETQYF.